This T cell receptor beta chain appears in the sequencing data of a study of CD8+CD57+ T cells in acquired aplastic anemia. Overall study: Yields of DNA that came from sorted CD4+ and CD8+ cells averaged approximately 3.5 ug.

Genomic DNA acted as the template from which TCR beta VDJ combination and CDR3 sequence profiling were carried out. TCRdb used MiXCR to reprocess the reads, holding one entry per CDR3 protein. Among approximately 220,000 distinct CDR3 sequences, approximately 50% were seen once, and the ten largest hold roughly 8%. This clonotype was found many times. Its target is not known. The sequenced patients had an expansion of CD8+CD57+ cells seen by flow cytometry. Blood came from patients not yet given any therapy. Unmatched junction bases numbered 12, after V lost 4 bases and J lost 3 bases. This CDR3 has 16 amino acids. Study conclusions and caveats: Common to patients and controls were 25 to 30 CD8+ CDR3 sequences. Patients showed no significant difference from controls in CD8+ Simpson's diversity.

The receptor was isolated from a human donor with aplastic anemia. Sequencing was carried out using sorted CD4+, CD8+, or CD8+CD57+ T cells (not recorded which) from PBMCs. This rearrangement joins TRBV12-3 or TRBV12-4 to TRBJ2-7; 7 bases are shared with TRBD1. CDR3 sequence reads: CASSSVRDSVSYEQYF. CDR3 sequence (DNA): TGTGCCAGCAGTTCTGTTCGGGACAGTGTGAGCTACGAGCAGTACTTC.